This TCR beta chain stems from a study of T cells in Graves' hyperthyroidism and ophthalmopathy. Findings and limits, study-wide: A median approximately 6.8 months before onset, the model predicted ophthalmopathy.

Participants, patients aged 18 to 65, had newly diagnosed hyperthyroidism with a duration under 2 months. Diagnosis relied on clinical symptoms, serum thyroxine and TRAb, thyroid ultrasound and orbital computed tomography. The CDR3 runs to 17 residues. Losses at the gene ends were 6 bases for V and 0 bases for J; bases not matched to a gene: 10. The germline V gene encodes CDR1 MNHNS and CDR2 SASEGT. What was amplified from RNA transcripts were TCR beta CDR3 regions. RT-PCR in the first round (using the HTBI primer set) targeted the TCR CDR3. From the multiplex PCR reads, TCRdb called clonotypes with MiXCR, one entry per CDR3 protein. This table has a few hundred thousand distinct CDR3 sequences, about 15% appearing once. This clonotype was picked up many times. Its target is not known.

This TCR was sampled from a woman aged 30 to 39 with Graves' hyperthyroidism. V and J are TRBV6-1 and TRBJ2-3; TRBD2 aligns across 9 bases. Sequenced input: blood. The CDR3, as DNA: TGTGCCAGCAGCTCCCACCCCGGGACTAGCAGCACAGATACGCAGTATTTT. Translation gives CASSSHPGTSSTDTQYF.